One and the same sample provided the 24 T cell receptor beta chains below, sequenced in a study of identifying expanded T cells in peripheral blood. Clones were read by immunoSEQ multiplex PCR, and TCRdb kept only the in-frame ones, dropping some. Of around 100,000 clones detected, approximately 90% appear once; the ten largest clones hold over 15%. The sample was blood. These receptors were collected from a person aged 18 to 75 in good health.

This clone was counted once. This chain links TRBV13 with TRBJ1-4, with D tentatively TRBD1 (6 bases). Trimming pared 3 bases from V and 3 bases from J, leaving 11 bases between. Per the germline V gene, CDR1 is PRHDT and CDR2 is FYEKMQ (reference sequence). The CDR3 has 15 amino acids. The CDR3 is CASSLMTGPNEKLFF. As DNA, the CDR3 is TGTGCCAGCAGCTTGATGACAGGACCTAATGAAAAACTGTTTTTT.

J is TRBJ1-6 and V is TRBV27, with D perhaps TRBD1 (5 bases). The CDR3 is made up of 15 amino acids. The germline gives CDR1 MNHEY, CDR2 SMNVEV (reference sequence). V dropped 3 bases and J dropped 7 bases, with 13 bases sitting between them. The CDR3 spells CASSFGDRYNSPLHF. DNA for the CDR3: TGTGCCAGCAGTTTTGGAGACAGATACAATTCACCCCTCCACTTT.

The CDR3 DNA reads as TGTGCCAGCAGCAAAGCTTTTCAGGGAGCTAATCAGCCCCAGCATTTT. Its protein product is CASSKAFQGANQPQHF. V usage is TRBV21-1 and J usage is TRBJ1-5. TRBV21-1 represents a pseudogene. The CDR3 sequence is 16 residues long.

This rearrangement joins TRBV19 to TRBJ2-7; maybe TRBD2 (6 bases). Germline V CDR1 and CDR2: LNHDA, SQIVND (reference sequence). V was shortened by 5 bases and J by 3 bases, with 11 bases between the two germline ends. The CDR3 consists of 13 residues. The CDR3 sequence is CASSPGLSYEQYF. The CDR3 coding sequence is TGTGCCAGTAGTCCAGGACTAAGCTACGAGCAGTACTTC.

The V gene is TRBV4-1, the J gene TRBJ2-3; tentative D call: TRBD2 (6 bases). V lost 5 bases, J lost 2 bases, and 26 bases lay in between. Germline lookup yields CDR1 MGHRA and CDR2 YSYEKL. The CDR3 is made up of 19 amino acids. The CDR3 DNA reads as TGCGCCAGCAGCACAACCCCGAGAGGCGTTGGCGGGGTCACAGATACGCAGTATTTT. This translates into CASSTTPRGVGGVTDTQYF.

The table lists this clone with a few counts. The chain is built from TRBV5-5 and TRBJ2-7; D unresolved. The CDR3 spans 13 residues. Germline V gene sequence: CDR1 SGHKS, CDR2 YYEKEE (reference sequence). Between the trimmed V and J ends, which lost 0 bases and 4 bases, there was a span of 8 bases. The CDR3: CASSLDGQYEQYF. CDR3 bases: TGTGCCAGCAGCTTGGACGGGCAGTACGAGCAGTACTTC.

For the CDR3, the DNA is TGCAGCGTGCCGACAGGAAACACTGAAGCTTTCTTT. Translated, it gives CSVPTGNTEAFF. V usage is TRBV29-1 and J usage is TRBJ1-1, with D possibly matching TRBD1 (6 bases). The CDR3 contains 12 residues. The V and J ends lost 6 bases and 2 bases respectively, with 10 bases between them. Germline V CDR1 and CDR2: SQVTM, ANQGSEA.

This clone was counted between two and nine times. The chain carries TRBV7-2 and TRBJ1-5; D not resolved. The germline CDR1 and CDR2 sequences are SGHTA and FQGNSA. The germline V and J ends were trimmed by 1 base and 9 bases, with 10 bases remaining between them. The CDR3 length is 13 residues. DNA for the CDR3: TGTGCCAGCAGCTTAGTTGGGTCGAGGCCCCAGCATTTT. Amino acid sequence: CASSLVGSRPQHF.

This clone occurred once. The genes are TRBV19 and TRBJ2-1; D call uncertain. The V gene lost 5 bases and the J gene lost 6 bases, with 14 bases spanning the gap. The CDR3 loop spans 14 amino acids. CDR1 is LNHDA, CDR2 SQIVND, per germline (reference sequence). CDR3 in amino acids: CASSYSGTLNEQFF. The CDR3, as DNA: TGTGCCAGTAGTTATTCCGGTACCCTCAATGAGCAGTTCTTC.

This chain connects TRBV9 to TRBJ2-2; 9 bases map to TRBD1. The germline V gene encodes CDR1 SGDLS and CDR2 YYNGEE. V lost 3 bases, J lost 4 bases, and 7 bases stayed unmatched. The CDR3 is made up of 16 amino acids. CDR3 amino acids: CASSDRDRATTGELFF. In DNA, the CDR3 is TGTGCCAGCAGCGACCGGGACAGGGCAACCACCGGGGAGCTGTTTTTT.

V and J are TRBV28 and TRBJ1-2; tentatively, D is TRBD1 (6 bases). Germline CDR1 and CDR2: MDHEN and SYDVKM. This CDR3 has 13 residues. Trimming left V 6 bases short and J 8 bases short, with 16 bases between. CDR3 sequence: CASSPGQTEGYTF. CDR3 DNA sequence: TGTGCCAGCAGCCCCGGACAGACTGAGGGCTACACCTTC.

The chain links TRBV6-5 to TRBJ2-5; D not certain. Trimming shortened V by 0 bases and J by 2 bases, and 10 bases separated the two germline ends. Per germline, CDR1 MNHEY and CDR2 SVGAGI. The CDR3 extends over 15 amino acids. The CDR3 loop is CASSYSYSPQETQYF. The CDR3 bases are TGTGCCAGCAGTTACTCCTACAGCCCTCAAGAGACCCAGTACTTC.

The V gene is TRBV30, the J gene TRBJ1-6; D gene ambiguous. With 3 bases removed from V and 10 bases from J, the gap between germline ends came to 37 bases. CDR1 and CDR2 (germline): GTSNPN, SVGIG (reference sequence). This CDR3 comprises 21 residues. CDR3 residues: CAWSEPGQPPSWAVGISPLHF. The CDR3 DNA sequence: TGTGCCTGGAGCGAACCCGGGCAGCCCCCATCGTGGGCCGTCGGGATATCACCCCTCCACTTT. Supplemented by reference TRBV30 and TRBJ1-6, the full variable domain reads SQTIHQWPATLVQPVGSPLSLECTVEGTSNPNLYWYRQAAGRGLQLLFYSVGIGQISSEVPQNLSASRPQDRQFILSSKKLLLSDSGFYLCAWSEPGQPPSWAVGISPLHFGNGTRLTVT.

The chain links TRBV7-8 to TRBJ2-7, with 7 bases aligning to TRBD1. V trimming: 0 bases; J trimming: 0 bases; junction bases outside the gene matches: 5. The CDR3 sequence is 16 residues long. CDR1 and CDR2 from the germline V gene are SGHVS and FQNEAQ. The DNA of the CDR3 is TGTGCCAGCAGCTTAGCCCCGGACAGGAGCTCCTACGAGCAGTACTTC. This codes for CASSLAPDRSSYEQYF.

This clone has a single count. The J gene is TRBJ1-5, the V gene TRBV5-1, with D tentatively TRBD1 (5 bases). This CDR3 comprises 17 residues. Germline loops: CDR1 SGHRS, CDR2 YFSETQ. With 0 bases removed from V and 2 bases from J, the gap between germline ends came to 15 bases. In DNA form, the CDR3 reads TGCGCCAGCAGCTTGGGGTCGGGGACTATGGGCAATCAGCCCCAGCATTTT. This encodes CASSLGSGTMGNQPQHF.

The chain carries TRBV7-2 and TRBJ1-1; a weak D match, TRBD1 (6 bases). The germline gives CDR1 SGHTA, CDR2 FQGNSA. V was trimmed by 1 base and J by 3 bases, leaving 12 bases between them. This CDR3 region has 15 residues. CDR3 sequence: CASSLVRGGDTEAFF. CDR3 in DNA: TGTGCCAGCAGCTTAGTGCGAGGGGGGGACACTGAAGCTTTCTTT.

This clone was picked up one time. The J gene is TRBJ2-7, the V gene TRBV10-3; unclear D gene. The CDR3 is made up of 16 amino acids. V was clipped by 3 bases and J by 0 bases, with 15 bases between them. Germline values: CDR1 ENHRY, CDR2 SYGVKD. As DNA, the CDR3 is TGTGCCATCAGTGATTCCAGCAGGCTAAGCTCCTACGAGCAGTACTTC. This encodes CAISDSSRLSSYEQYF.

This chain uses TRBV10-3 with TRBJ1-6; D gene ambiguous. The CDR3 covers 15 residues. Deletions cut 3 bases from V and 0 bases from J, with 6 bases between. Germline V gives CDR1 ENHRY, CDR2 SYGVKD. In DNA, the CDR3 is TGTGCCATCAGTGATTTAGACTCCTATAATTCACCCCTCCACTTT. Residues: CAISDLDSYNSPLHF.

Notes on this clone: Since a far larger clone is one base different, this is likely a read error. The chain is built from TRBV10-2 and TRBJ1-1; TRBD1 is a possible D gene (6 bases). This CDR3 region has 15 residues. The V end lost 5 bases, the J end lost 10 bases, and 23 bases lay between the germline ends. CDR1 and CDR2 from the germline V gene are WSHSY and SAAADI. The CDR3 DNA reads as TGCGCCAGCAGTTATAATACGGTCGGAGGGGGATCAGCTTTCTTT. It is translated as CASSYNTVGGGSAFF.

Here the CDR3 reads CASSLTQGAGETQYF. CDR3 coding DNA: TGTGCCAGCAGCTTGACTCAGGGGGCGGGAGAGACCCAGTACTTC. The chain links TRBV7-2 to TRBJ2-5; 8 bases are a match to TRBD1. Germline loops: CDR1 SGHTA, CDR2 FQGNSA. V shed 3 bases, J shed 4 bases, and the junction held 7 bases outside the gene matches. This CDR3 region has 15 residues.

This chain connects TRBV2 to TRBJ1-2, with D possibly being TRBD1 (6 bases). There are 14 residues in the CDR3. Germline lookup yields CDR1 SNHLY and CDR2 FYNNEI. Trimming left V 11 bases short and J 1 base short, with 17 bases between. CDR3 nucleotide sequence: TGTGCCTGCCCGAAACGGACAGTTAACTATGGCTACACCTTC. Encoded protein: CACPKRTVNYGYTF.

The chain joins TRBV19 to TRBJ1-2; TRBD1 matches at 9 bases. The CDR3 runs 14 residues. The germline gives CDR1 LNHDA, CDR2 SQIVND (reference sequence). The ends lost 5 bases at V and 8 bases at J; junction bases unmatched: 9. As DNA, the CDR3 is TGTGCCAGTAGTGAACGGGACAGGGTGAGGGGCTACACCTTC. Translated: CASSERDRVRGYTF.

This chain uses TRBV5-4 with TRBJ1-2; 9 nucleotides agree with TRBD1. J gave up 8 bases and V 4 bases, and 9 bases lay outside the gene matches. This CDR3 region has 14 residues. Per the germline V gene, CDR1 is SGHNT and CDR2 is YYREEE (reference sequence). CDR3: CASSPGTGPWGYTF. CDR3 sequence (DNA): TGTGCCAGCAGCCCCGGGACAGGGCCCTGGGGCTACACCTTC.

The genes are TRBV7-2 and TRBJ2-1; D not resolved. With 0 bases removed from V and 4 bases from J, the gap between germline ends came to 10 bases. Per the germline V gene, CDR1 is SGHTA and CDR2 is FQGNSA. The CDR3 consists of 15 residues. CDR3 region: CASSLAGSSYNEQFF. The DNA of the CDR3 is TGTGCCAGCAGCTTAGCGGGCTCGTCATACAATGAGCAGTTCTTC.